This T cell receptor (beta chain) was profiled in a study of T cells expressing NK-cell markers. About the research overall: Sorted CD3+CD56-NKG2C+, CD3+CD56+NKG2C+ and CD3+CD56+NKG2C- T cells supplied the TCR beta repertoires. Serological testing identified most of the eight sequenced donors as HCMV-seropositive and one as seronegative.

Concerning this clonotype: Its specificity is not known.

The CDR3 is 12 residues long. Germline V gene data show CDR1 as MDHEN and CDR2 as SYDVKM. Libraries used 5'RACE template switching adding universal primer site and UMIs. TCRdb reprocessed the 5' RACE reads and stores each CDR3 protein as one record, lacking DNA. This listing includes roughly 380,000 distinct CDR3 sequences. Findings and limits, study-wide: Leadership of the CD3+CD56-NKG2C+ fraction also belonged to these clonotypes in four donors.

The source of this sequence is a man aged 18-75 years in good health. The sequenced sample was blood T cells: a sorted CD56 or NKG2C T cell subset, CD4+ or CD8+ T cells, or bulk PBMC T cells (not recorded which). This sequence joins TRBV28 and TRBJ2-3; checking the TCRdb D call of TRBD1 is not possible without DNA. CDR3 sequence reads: CASGEIGNTQYF.